The next 18 T cell receptor beta chains were all read from a single sample in a study of T-cell memory formation after mild COVID-19. TCRdb redid the calling of the 5' RACE reads with MiXCR, one entry per CDR3 protein. Of about 350,000 distinct CDR3 sequences detected, roughly an eighth appear once; the ten largest clones hold 22%. What was sequenced was PBMCs or a T cell subset sorted from them (not recorded which). The receptor set was obtained from a man younger than 30 who had mild COVID-19 (a few samples of this study predate the infection). Cell type and time point are not known.

V and J are TRBV4-2 and TRBJ2-6; the D call may be TRBD1 or TRBD2 (6 bases each). Germline V gene sequence: CDR1 LGHNA, CDR2 YNFKEQ. The CDR3 is 17 amino acids. V gave up 2 bases and J gave up 0 bases, with 11 bases separating them. The CDR3 here is CASSQPRGDSGANVLTF. The CDR3 nucleotides read TGTGCCAGCAGCCAACCGAGGGGGGACTCTGGGGCCAACGTCCTGACTTTC.

J is TRBJ2-3 and V is TRBV27; a possible D gene is TRBD2 (6 bases). This CDR3 has 16 residues. V shed 2 bases and J shed 5 bases, with 17 bases lying between them. Germline V gene lookup returns CDR1 MNHEY and CDR2 SMNVEV (reference sequence). CDR3 in DNA: TGTGCCAGCAGTTTAGGCGTGTCTAGCGTGAGAGATACGCAGTATTTT. As protein: CASSLGVSSVRDTQYF.

This clonotype was seen only a few times. The rearrangement uses TRBV6-2 or TRBV6-3 and TRBJ1-1; 8 bases agree with TRBD1. Germline V gives CDR1 MNHEY, CDR2 SVGEGT. After removal of 2 bases from V and 8 bases from J, the junction contained 4 bases not matched to a gene. This CDR3 comprises 13 residues. CDR3 region: CASSYPDRVEAFF. The DNA of the CDR3 is TGTGCCAGCAGTTACCCGGACAGGGTAGAAGCTTTCTTT.

A few counts support this clonotype. The chain couples TRBV28 to TRBJ2-3; 9 bases are shared with TRBD2. V lost 7 bases and J lost 4; bases outside the gene matches: 6. Germline V gene lookup returns CDR1 MDHEN and CDR2 SYDVKM. There are 14 residues in the CDR3. The CDR3 loop reads CASTEAGGPDTQYF. CDR3 nucleotides: TGTGCCAGCACCGAAGCGGGGGGCCCAGATACGCAGTATTTT.

This clonotype showed up just a few times. The chain carries TRBV5-1 and TRBJ1-1; weak D call: TRBD1 (6 bases). The CDR3 consists of 14 residues. Germline assignment: CDR1 SGHRS and CDR2 YFSETQ. The V gene lost 0 bases and the J gene lost 11 bases, with 17 bases spanning the gap. The CDR3 DNA follows: TGCGCCAGCAGCTTGGGGCAGGGGCCAAGGGGGGCTTTCTTT. It is translated as CASSLGQGPRGAFF.

This clonotype was seen a few times. The chain has TRBV19 and TRBJ1-1; possible D gene TRBD1, 6 bases. Germline CDR1 is LNHDA and CDR2 is SQIVND (reference sequence). This CDR3 is built from 11 residues. The CDR3 DNA reads as TGTGCAGCACAGGGCTACACTGAAGCTTTCTTT. As protein: CAAQGYTEAFF. Using reference TRBV19 and TRBJ1-1 for the parts outside the CDR3, the full variable domain is DGGITQSPKYLFRKEGQNVTLSCEQNLNHDAMYWYRQDPGQGLRLIYYSQIVNDFQKGDIAEGYSVSREKKESFPLTVTSAQKNPTAFYLCAAQGYTEAFFGQGTRLTVV.

The chain employs TRBV30 and TRBJ1-1; D unclear. Germline V CDR1 and CDR2: GTSNPN, SVGIG (reference sequence). This CDR3 is 13 amino acids long. V was trimmed by 3 bases and J by 4 bases, leaving 12 bases between them. This chain's CDR3 is CAWSVTLGTEAFF. For the CDR3, the DNA is TGTGCCTGGAGCGTAACCCTAGGCACTGAAGCTTTCTTT.

In this sample, this clonotype turned up a few times. This chain links TRBV21-1 with TRBJ1-2; no check of the table's D call, TRBD1, against the DNA was made. TRBV21-1 is a known pseudogene. The CDR3 runs to 15 residues. CDR3 sequence: CASSETRGPPGGYTF. The CDR3 DNA sequence: TGTGCCAGCAGCGAAACTCGGGGTCCCCCGGGTGGCTACACCTTC.

This clonotype has only a few counts. V is TRBV6-6 and J is TRBJ2-1, with 9 bases lining up with TRBD2. Germline CDR1 is MNHNY and CDR2 is SVGAGI (reference sequence). Losses at the gene ends were 8 bases for V and 6 bases for J; bases not matched to a gene: 5. The CDR3 totals 13 residues. CDR3: CASVLAGSNEQFF. For the CDR3, the DNA is TGTGCCAGCGTACTAGCGGGTAGCAATGAGCAGTTCTTC.

This clonotype was detected only a few times. The chain has TRBV4-1 and TRBJ1-1, with unresolved D. In germline, CDR1 is MGHRA, CDR2 YSYEKL. Between the trimmed V and J ends, which lost 1 base and 3 bases, there was a span of 12 bases. The CDR3 is 15 residues long. The CDR3 DNA is TGCGCCAGCAGCCAAGCCCGGGCAGCGTACACTGAAGCTTTCTTT. This sequence encodes CASSQARAAYTEAFF.

This clonotype was detected once. V gene TRBV29-1 combines with J gene TRBJ2-2; TRBD1 or TRBD2 may be the D gene (5 bases each). The germline V and J ends were trimmed by 7 bases and 1 base, with 13 bases remaining between them. Germline assignment: CDR1 SQVTM and CDR2 ANQGSEA. The length of the CDR3 is 14 residues. CDR3 nucleotide sequence: TGCAGCGCCGGGGCGCTTGGGAACACCGGGGAGCTGTTTTTT. It encodes CSAGALGNTGELFF.

A few counts support this clonotype. This chain uses TRBV20-1 with TRBJ2-7; 9 bases map to TRBD1. After removal of 6 bases from V and 3 bases from J, the junction contained 15 bases not matched to a gene. Germline V gene sequence: CDR1 DFQATT, CDR2 SNEGSKA (reference sequence). The CDR3 spans 16 residues. The CDR3 DNA reads as TGCAGTGCGACCACGACGGGACAGGGAGGCATCTACGAGCAGTACGTC. The encoded protein is CSATTTGQGGIYEQYV.

J is TRBJ1-5 and V is TRBV10-2; possibly TRBD1 for D (5 bases). This CDR3 comprises 14 residues. Per the germline V gene, CDR1 is WSHSY and CDR2 is SAAADI. The V end lost 4 bases, the J end lost 6 bases, and 13 bases lay between the germline ends. The CDR3 coding sequence is TGCGCCAGCAGTGGGGGACTCTACCCTCAGCCCCAGCATTTT. This translates into CASSGGLYPQPQHF.

The sample holds a few counts of this clonotype. The genes are TRBV7-2 and TRBJ1-4, with TRBD1 matching over 12 bases. After removal of 3 bases from V and 7 bases from J, the junction contained 3 bases not matched to a gene. The CDR3 is 15 amino acids. Germline CDR1 SGHTA, CDR2 FQGNSA. The CDR3 region is CASSLGQGAFEKLFF. The CDR3 bases are TGTGCCAGCAGCTTGGGACAGGGGGCTTTTGAAAAACTGTTTTTT.

A single count supports this clonotype. As the CDR3 is not closed by the conserved phenylalanine or tryptophan, this likely results from a read error. CDR3 coding DNA: TGTGCCAGCTCACCGACCCCGACAGGGCCTAATGAAAAACTGTTTTAT. Translating gives CASSPTPTGPNEKLFY. The chain has TRBV18 and TRBJ1-4, with 7 nucleotides matching TRBD1. Per germline, CDR1 KGHSH and CDR2 LQKENI. This CDR3 has 16 residues. Unmatched junction bases numbered 7, after V lost 3 bases and J lost 3 bases.

The table lists this clonotype with many counts. The DNA of the CDR3 is TGTGCCAGCAGTGAACAGGGAGGAGCCTATGGCTACACCTTC. Encoded protein: CASSEQGGAYGYTF. The chain employs TRBV2 and TRBJ1-2, with D tentatively TRBD1 (5 bases). V lost 2 bases, J lost 4 bases, and 11 bases lay in between. The germline V gene encodes CDR1 SNHLY and CDR2 FYNNEI. The CDR3 is 14 residues long.

This clonotype was detected a few times. This chain connects TRBV2 to TRBJ2-3; perhaps TRBD2 as D (5 bases). CDR1 is SNHLY and CDR2 is FYNNEI in the germline V gene. The ends were cut back, 10 bases at V and 2 bases at J, with 13 bases in the middle. CDR3 length equals 13 residues. The CDR3 region is CAIAAEYTDTQYF. The CDR3 DNA reads as TGTGCCATCGCAGCGGAGTACACAGATACGCAGTATTTT.

The V gene is TRBV6-5, the J gene TRBJ2-3, with unresolved D. This CDR3 is built from 15 residues. The germline V gene encodes CDR1 MNHEY and CDR2 SVGAGI. Trimming shortened V by 2 bases and J by 0 bases, and 9 bases separated the two germline ends. The CDR3 protein is CASSYGPASTDTQYF. CDR3 coding DNA: TGTGCCAGCAGTTACGGGCCAGCTAGCACAGATACGCAGTATTTT.